What follows are 9 T cell receptor beta chains derived from one specimen sequenced in a study of regulatory T cells in long-lasting Graves disease. Library construction for TCR beta used iRepertoire HTBI primers and Arm-PCR of CDR3 regions. Via MiXCR, TCRdb re-called the multiplex PCR reads, giving one row per CDR3 protein. The table lists hundreds of thousands of distinct CDR3 sequences, about 20% of them singletons. Noted time point: persistent/refractory GD, antithyroid drugs over 5 years with positive TRAb. The TCR library was made from RNA extracted from PBMCs. This specimen was peripheral blood mononuclear cells (PBMCs), taken when the disease was refractory, from a patient treated with antithyroid drugs. These receptors were collected from a female donor with Graves disease.

This clonotype was found many times. This chain links TRBV20-1 with TRBJ2-5; 12 positions agree with TRBD2. J lost 5 bases, V lost 6 bases, and 7 bases had no gene match. This CDR3 has 14 amino acids. CDR1 DFQATT and CDR2 SNEGSKA come from the germline V gene (reference sequence). CDR3 protein: CSAPTSGSGETQYF. CDR3 nucleotide sequence: TGCAGTGCCCCGACTAGCGGGAGTGGGGAGACCCAGTACTTC.

This clonotype has more than one count but fewer than ten. The gene calls are TRBV12-3 or TRBV12-4 and TRBJ2-5; no clear D. Trimming removed 1 base from V and 5 bases from J, with 11 bases in between. The CDR3 has 14 amino acids. This CDR3 reads CASSLGTLGETQYF. CDR3 coding DNA: TGTGCCAGCAGTTTAGGGACCTTAGGGGAGACCCAGTACTTC.

The V gene is TRBV5-1, the J gene TRBJ2-7; D tentatively fits TRBD1 or TRBD2 (5 bases each). V was clipped by 6 bases and J by 0 bases, with 16 bases between them. The CDR3 covers 15 residues. Germline-derived CDR1 and CDR2 are SGHRS and YFSETQ. CDR3 sequence (DNA): TGCGCCAGCAAGGAAGGATGGGGACCCTCCTACGAGCAGTACTTC. Its protein is CASKEGWGPSYEQYF.

This clonotype has just a few counts. CDR3 nucleotide sequence: TGTGCCAGCAGCTCTCACCCCAGGGGCACTGAAGCTTTCTTT. Residues: CASSSHPRGTEAFF. The V call is TRBV7-2, the J call TRBJ1-1; D might be TRBD1 (6 bases). Trimming pared 4 bases from V and 4 bases from J, leaving 13 bases between. Germline V lookup: CDR1 SGHTA, CDR2 FQGNSA. This CDR3 contains 14 residues. Combining the CDR3 with reference TRBV7-2 and TRBJ1-1 gives the whole variable domain GAGVSQSPSNKVTEKGKDVELRCDPISGHTALYWYRQSLGQGLEFLIYFQGNSAPDKSGLPSDRFSAERTGGSVSTLTIQRTQQEDSAVYLCASSSHPRGTEAFFGQGTRLTVV.

This clonotype was detected ten times or more. J is TRBJ2-5 and V is TRBV29-1; maybe TRBD1 (5 bases). The V end was cut by 4 bases, the J end by 5 bases, with 14 bases between. There are 13 residues in the CDR3. Germline V lookup: CDR1 SQVTM, CDR2 ANQGSEA. The CDR3 here is CSVAGHRGETQYF. In DNA, the CDR3 is TGCAGCGTTGCGGGCCATAGGGGCGAGACCCAGTACTTC. The full variable domain, completed using reference TRBV29-1 and TRBJ2-5, is SAVISQKPSRDICQRGTSLTIQCQVDSQVTMMFWYRQQPGQSLTLIATANQGSEATYESGFVIDKFPISRPNLTFSTLTVSNMSPEDSSIYLCSVAGHRGETQYFGPGTRLLVL.

This clonotype appeared many times. The rearrangement uses TRBV5-1 and TRBJ2-7; a weak D match, TRBD2 (5 bases). CDR1 is SGHRS and CDR2 is YFSETQ in the germline V gene. There are 13 residues in the CDR3. Between the trimmed V and J ends, which lost 4 bases and 1 base, there was a span of 9 bases. CDR3 coding DNA: TGCGCCAGCAGCCGGCGAGGGTCCTACGAGCAGTACTTC. This encodes CASSRRGSYEQYF.

The sample holds many counts of this clonotype. The V gene is TRBV24-1, the J gene TRBJ2-2; D is unclear. The V end was cut by 5 bases, the J end by 6 bases, with 6 bases between. Germline V gives CDR1 KGHDR, CDR2 SFDVKD. The CDR3 loop spans 12 amino acids. CDR3 loop: CATSVGPGELFF. The CDR3 DNA reads TGTGCCACCAGTGTTGGGCCCGGGGAGCTGTTTTTT.

This clonotype was picked up many times. This rearrangement joins TRBV6-2 or TRBV6-3 to TRBJ2-5; 12 positions agree with TRBD2. The V gene's germline CDR1 is MNHEY and CDR2 SVGEGT. J lost 5 bases, V lost 2 bases, and 9 bases had no gene match. This CDR3 comprises 17 residues. CDR3 loop: CASSYGRLAGGHETQYF. CDR3 nucleotide sequence: TGTGCCAGCAGTTACGGCCGGCTAGCGGGAGGGCACGAGACCCAGTACTTC.

This clonotype was picked up a small number of times. This sequence joins TRBV18 and TRBJ2-7; possible D gene TRBD1, 7 bases. The CDR3 is made up of 16 amino acids. V dropped 1 base and J dropped 2 bases, with 15 bases sitting between them. The germline V gene has CDR1 KGHSH and CDR2 LQKENI. The CDR3 loop reads CASSPREDRNPYEQYF. As DNA, the CDR3 is TGTGCCAGCTCACCACGGGAGGACAGGAACCCCTACGAGCAGTACTTC.